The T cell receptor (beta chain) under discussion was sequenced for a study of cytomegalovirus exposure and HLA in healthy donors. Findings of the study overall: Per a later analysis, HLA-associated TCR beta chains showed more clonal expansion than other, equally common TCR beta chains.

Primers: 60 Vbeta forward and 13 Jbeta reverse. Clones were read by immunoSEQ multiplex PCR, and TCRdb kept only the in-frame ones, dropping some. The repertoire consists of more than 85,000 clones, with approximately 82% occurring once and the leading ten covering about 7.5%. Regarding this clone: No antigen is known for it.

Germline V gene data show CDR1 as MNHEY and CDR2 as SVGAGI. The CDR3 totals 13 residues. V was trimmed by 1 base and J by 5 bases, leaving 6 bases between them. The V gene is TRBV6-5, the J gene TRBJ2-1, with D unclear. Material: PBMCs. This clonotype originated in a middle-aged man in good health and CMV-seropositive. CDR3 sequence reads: CASSYFRDNEQFF. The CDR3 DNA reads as TGTGCCAGCAGTTACTTCCGGGACAATGAGCAGTTCTTC.